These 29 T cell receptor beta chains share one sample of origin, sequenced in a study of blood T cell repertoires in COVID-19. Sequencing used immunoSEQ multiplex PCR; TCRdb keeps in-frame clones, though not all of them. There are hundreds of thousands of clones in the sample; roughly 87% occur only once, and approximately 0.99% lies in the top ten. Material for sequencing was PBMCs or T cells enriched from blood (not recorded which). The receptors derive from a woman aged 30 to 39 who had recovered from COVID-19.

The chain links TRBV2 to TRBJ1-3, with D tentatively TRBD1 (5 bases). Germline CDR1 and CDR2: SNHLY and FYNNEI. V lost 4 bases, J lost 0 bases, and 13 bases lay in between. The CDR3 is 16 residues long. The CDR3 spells CASSVTDIHSGNTIYF. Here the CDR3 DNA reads TGTGCCAGCAGTGTGACGGACATCCACTCTGGAAACACCATATATTTT.

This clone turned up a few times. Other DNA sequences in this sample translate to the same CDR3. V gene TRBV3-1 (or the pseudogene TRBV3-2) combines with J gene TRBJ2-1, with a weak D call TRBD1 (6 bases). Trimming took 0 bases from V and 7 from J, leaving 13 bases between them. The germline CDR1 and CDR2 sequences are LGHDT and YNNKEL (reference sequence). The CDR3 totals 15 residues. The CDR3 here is CASSQEGAPGNEQFF. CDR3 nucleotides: TGTGCCAGCAGCCAAGAGGGGGCGCCGGGGAATGAGCAGTTCTTC.

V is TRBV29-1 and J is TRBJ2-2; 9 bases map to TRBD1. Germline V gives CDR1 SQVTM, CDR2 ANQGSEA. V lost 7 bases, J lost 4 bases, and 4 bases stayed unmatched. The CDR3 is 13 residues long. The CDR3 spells CSGGDRATGELFF. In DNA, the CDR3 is TGCAGCGGGGGGGACAGGGCCACCGGGGAGCTGTTTTTT.

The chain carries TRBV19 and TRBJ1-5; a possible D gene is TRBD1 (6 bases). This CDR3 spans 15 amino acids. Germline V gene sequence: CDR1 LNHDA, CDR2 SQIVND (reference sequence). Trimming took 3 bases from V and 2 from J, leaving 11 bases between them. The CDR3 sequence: CASSIQQGGNQPQHF. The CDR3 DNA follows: TGTGCCAGTAGTATCCAACAGGGTGGCAATCAGCCCCAGCATTTT.

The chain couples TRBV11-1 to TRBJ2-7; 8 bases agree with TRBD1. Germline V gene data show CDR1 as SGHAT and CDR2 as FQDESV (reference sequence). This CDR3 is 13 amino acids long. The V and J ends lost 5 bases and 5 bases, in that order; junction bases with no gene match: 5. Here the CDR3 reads CASSPDRGNEQYF. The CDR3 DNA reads TGTGCCAGCAGCCCAGACAGGGGAAACGAGCAGTACTTC.

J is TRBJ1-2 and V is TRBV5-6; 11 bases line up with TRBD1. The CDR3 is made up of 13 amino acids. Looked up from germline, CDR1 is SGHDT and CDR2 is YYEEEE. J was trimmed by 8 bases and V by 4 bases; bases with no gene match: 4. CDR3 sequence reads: CASSKGQGAGYTF. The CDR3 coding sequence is TGTGCCAGCAGCAAAGGACAGGGGGCCGGCTACACCTTC.

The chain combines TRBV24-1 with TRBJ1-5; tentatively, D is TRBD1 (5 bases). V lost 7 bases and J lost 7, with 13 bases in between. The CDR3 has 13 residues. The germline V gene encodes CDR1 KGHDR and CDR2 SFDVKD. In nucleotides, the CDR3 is TGTGCCACCAGGGGGGGTTCAGGCCAGCCCCAGCATTTT. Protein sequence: CATRGGSGQPQHF.

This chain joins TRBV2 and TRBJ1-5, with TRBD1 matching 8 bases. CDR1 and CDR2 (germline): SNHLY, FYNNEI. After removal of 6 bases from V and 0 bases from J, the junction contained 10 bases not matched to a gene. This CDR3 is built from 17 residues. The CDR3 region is CASRRFRDRNSNQPQHF. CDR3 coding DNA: TGTGCCAGCAGGCGCTTCCGGGACAGGAATAGCAATCAGCCCCAGCATTTT.

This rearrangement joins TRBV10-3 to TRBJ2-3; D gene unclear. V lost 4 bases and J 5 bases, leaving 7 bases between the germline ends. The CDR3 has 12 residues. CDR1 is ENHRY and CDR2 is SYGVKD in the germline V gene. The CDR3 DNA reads TGTGCCATCAGTGCTGCGTTAGATACGCAGTATTTT. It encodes CAISAALDTQYF.

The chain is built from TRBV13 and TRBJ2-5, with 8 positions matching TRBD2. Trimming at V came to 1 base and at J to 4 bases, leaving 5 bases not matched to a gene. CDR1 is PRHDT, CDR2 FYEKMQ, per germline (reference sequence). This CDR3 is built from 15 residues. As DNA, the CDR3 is TGTGCCAGCAGCTTAGCGGGGGGGCAGGGAGAGACCCAGTACTTC. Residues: CASSLAGGQGETQYF.

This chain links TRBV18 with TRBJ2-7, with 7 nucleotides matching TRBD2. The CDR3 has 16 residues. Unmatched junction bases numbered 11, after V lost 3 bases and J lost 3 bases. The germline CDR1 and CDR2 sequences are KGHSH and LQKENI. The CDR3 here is CASSPLGGRGDYEQYF. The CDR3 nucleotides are TGTGCCAGCTCACCTCTCGGAGGGAGGGGAGACTACGAGCAGTACTTC.

This chain's CDR3 is CASGLVGRGLSKNIQYF. The DNA for the CDR3 is TGTGCTAGTGGTTTGGTAGGCAGGGGTCTTTCCAAAAACATTCAGTACTTC. The V and J genes are TRBV12-5 and TRBJ2-4; possibly TRBD1 for D (6 bases). Germline loops: CDR1 LGHNT, CDR2 FRNRAP. The CDR3 length is 17 residues. V lost 0 bases and J lost 2, with 14 bases in between.

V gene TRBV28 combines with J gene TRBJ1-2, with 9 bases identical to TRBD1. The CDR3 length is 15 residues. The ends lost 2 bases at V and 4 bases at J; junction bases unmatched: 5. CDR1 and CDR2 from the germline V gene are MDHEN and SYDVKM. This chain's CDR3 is CASSLPGTGSYGYTF. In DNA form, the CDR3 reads TGTGCCAGCAGTTTACCCGGGACAGGGTCCTATGGCTACACCTTC.

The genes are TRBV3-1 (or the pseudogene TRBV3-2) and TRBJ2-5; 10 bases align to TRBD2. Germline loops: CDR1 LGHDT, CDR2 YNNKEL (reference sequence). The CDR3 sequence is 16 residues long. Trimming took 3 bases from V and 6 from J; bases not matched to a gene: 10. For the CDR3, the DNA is TGTGCCAGCAGCCAGGACTTAGCGGGGGGTTACCAGACCCAGTACTTC. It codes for CASSQDLAGGYQTQYF.

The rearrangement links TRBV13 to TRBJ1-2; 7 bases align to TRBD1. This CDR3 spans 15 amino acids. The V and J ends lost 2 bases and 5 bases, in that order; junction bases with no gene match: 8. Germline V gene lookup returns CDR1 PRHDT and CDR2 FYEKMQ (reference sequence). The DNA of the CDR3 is TGTGCCAGCAGCTTAAAGACAGGGCGCGCATATGGCTACACCTTC. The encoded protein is CASSLKTGRAYGYTF.

The CDR3 DNA reads as TGTGCCAGCTCACCAACCGACAGGGGAAACACTGAAGCTTTCTTT. Its protein product is CASSPTDRGNTEAFF. The genes are TRBV18 and TRBJ1-1; TRBD1 aligns across 8 bases. The CDR3 has 15 amino acids. After removal of 2 bases from V and 2 bases from J, the junction contained 4 bases not matched to a gene. Germline CDR1 reads KGHSH; CDR2 reads LQKENI.

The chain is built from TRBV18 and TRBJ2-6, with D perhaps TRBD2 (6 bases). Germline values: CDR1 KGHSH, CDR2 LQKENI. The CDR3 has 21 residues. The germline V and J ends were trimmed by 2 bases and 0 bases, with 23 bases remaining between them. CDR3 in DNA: TGTGCCAGCTCACCAAGGGAGGCCGGGGGTACGACTCCCTCTGGGGCCAACGTCCTGACTTTC. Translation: CASSPREAGGTTPSGANVLTF.

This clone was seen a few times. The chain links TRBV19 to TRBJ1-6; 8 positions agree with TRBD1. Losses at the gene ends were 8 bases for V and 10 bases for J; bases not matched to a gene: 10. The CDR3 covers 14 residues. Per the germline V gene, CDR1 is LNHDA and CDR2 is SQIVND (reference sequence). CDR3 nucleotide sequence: TGTGCCAGTGCACCGGAAGGGACAGGCTCACCCCTCCACTTT. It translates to CASAPEGTGSPLHF.

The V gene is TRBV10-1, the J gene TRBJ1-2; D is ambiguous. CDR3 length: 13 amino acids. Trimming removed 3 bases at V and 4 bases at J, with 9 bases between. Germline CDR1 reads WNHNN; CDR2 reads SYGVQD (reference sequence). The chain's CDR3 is CASSDVEPYGYTF. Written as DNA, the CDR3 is TGCGCCAGCAGTGATGTGGAGCCCTATGGCTACACCTTC.

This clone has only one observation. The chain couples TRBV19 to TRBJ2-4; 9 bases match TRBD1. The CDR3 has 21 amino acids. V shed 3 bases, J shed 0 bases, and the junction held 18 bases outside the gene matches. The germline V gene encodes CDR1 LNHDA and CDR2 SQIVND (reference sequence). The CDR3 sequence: CASSIGFRDREMGKAKNIQYF. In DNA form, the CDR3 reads TGTGCCAGTAGTATCGGCTTCCGGGACAGGGAGATGGGTAAAGCCAAAAACATTCAGTACTTC. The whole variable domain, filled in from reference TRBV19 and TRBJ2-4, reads DGGITQSPKYLFRKEGQNVTLSCEQNLNHDAMYWYRQDPGQGLRLIYYSQIVNDFQKGDIAEGYSVSREKKESFPLTVTSAQKNPTAFYLCASSIGFRDREMGKAKNIQYFGAGTRLSVL.

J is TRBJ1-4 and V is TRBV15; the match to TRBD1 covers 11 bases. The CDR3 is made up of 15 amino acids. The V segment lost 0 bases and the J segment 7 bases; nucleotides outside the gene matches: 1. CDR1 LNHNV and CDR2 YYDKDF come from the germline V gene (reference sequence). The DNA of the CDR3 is TGTGCCACCAGCAGAGAGGGACAGGGGGGTGAAAAACTGTTTTTT. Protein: CATSREGQGGEKLFF.

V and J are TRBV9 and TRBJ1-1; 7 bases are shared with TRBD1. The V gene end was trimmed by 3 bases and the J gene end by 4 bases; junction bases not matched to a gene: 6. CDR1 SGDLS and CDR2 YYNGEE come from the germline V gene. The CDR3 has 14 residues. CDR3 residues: CASSATGLGTEAFF. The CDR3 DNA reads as TGTGCCAGCAGCGCGACAGGGTTGGGCACTGAAGCTTTCTTT.

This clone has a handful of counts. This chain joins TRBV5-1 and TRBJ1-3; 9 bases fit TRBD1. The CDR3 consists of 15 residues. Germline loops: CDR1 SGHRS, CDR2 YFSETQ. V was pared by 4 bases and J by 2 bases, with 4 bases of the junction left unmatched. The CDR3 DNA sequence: TGCGCCAGCAGCGCCGGGACAGGGACTGGAAACACCATATATTTT. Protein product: CASSAGTGTGNTIYF.

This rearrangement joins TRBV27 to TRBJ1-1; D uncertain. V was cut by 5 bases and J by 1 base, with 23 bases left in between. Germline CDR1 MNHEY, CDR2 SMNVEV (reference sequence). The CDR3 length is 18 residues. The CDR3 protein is CASSGRDSRAGWNTEAFF. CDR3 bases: TGTGCCAGCAGTGGTAGAGACTCGAGGGCGGGGTGGAACACTGAAGCTTTCTTT.

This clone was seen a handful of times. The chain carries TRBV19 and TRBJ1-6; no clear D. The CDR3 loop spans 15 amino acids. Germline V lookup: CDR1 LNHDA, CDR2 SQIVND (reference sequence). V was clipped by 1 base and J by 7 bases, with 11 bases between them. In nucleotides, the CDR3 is TGTGCCAGTAGTATAGGCGGCTCTAACAATTCACCCCTCCACTTT. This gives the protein CASSIGGSNNSPLHF.

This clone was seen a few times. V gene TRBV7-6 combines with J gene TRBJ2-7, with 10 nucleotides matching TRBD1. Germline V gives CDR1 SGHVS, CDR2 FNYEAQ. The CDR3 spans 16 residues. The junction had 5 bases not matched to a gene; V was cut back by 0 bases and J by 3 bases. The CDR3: CASSLAGGQGNYEQYF. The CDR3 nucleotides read TGTGCCAGCAGCTTAGCGGGGGGACAGGGGAACTACGAGCAGTACTTC.

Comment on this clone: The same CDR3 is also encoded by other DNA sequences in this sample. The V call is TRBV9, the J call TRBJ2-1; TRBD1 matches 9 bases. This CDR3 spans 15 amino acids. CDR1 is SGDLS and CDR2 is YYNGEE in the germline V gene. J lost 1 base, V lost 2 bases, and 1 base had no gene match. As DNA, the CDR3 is TGTGCCAGCAGCGTCGGACAGGGGTCCTACAATGAGCAGTTCTTC. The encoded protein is CASSVGQGSYNEQFF.

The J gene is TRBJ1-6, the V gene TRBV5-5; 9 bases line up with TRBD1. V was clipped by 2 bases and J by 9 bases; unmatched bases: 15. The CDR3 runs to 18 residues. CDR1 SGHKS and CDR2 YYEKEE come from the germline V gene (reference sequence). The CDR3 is CASSLGNFDRGLRSPLHF. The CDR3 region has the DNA TGTGCCAGCAGCTTAGGAAACTTCGACAGGGGGTTACGTTCACCCCTCCACTTT.

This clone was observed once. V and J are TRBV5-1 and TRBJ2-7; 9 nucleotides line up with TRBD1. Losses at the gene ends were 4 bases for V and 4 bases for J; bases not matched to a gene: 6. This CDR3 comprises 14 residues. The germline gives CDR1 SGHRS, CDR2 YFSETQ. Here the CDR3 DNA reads TGCGCCAGCAGCGCGGGACAGGGACTTTACGAGCAGTACTTC. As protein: CASSAGQGLYEQYF.